Reported below is one TCR beta chain. Its antigen remains unknown. The timepoints at which blood was sampled were baseline, cycle 4 day 1, and cycle 7 day 1. The data derive from a study of OX40 agonist ivuxolimab in advanced cancers. Study overall: Those enrolled were about 82% male, with a mean age of around 55 years and ages from about 20 to 90. Three individuals attained partial responses, comprising one hepatocellular carcinoma case and two cutaneous melanoma cases. Study-wide points: CD4+ and CD8+ blood T cells expanded clonally by week 6 at 0.1 to 3.0 mg/kg.

This CDR3 region has 14 residues. TCRdb's copy holds only in-frame clones and misses some; the assay was immunoSEQ multiplex PCR. Among about 73,000 clones listed, about nine tenths were seen once. The sample in question was CD4+ or CD8+ T cells sorted from blood, obtained in a trial of the OX40 agonist ivuxolimab. The receptor's source is an adult with an advanced solid tumor such as melanoma, head and neck, liver or kidney cancer. The V call is TRBV12-1, the J call TRBJ1-2. TRBV12-1 has pseudogene status. CDR3 DNA: TGTGCCAGCAGCCTATTATACCAGAACTATGGCTACACCTTC. As protein: CASSLLYQNYGYTF.